This passage covers 21 T cell receptor beta chains from one sample sequenced in a study of PD-1 blockade in mismatch repair-deficient tumors. Clones were read by immunoSEQ multiplex PCR, and TCRdb kept only the in-frame ones, dropping some. The sample lists more than 40,000 clones; about 85% were seen once. Sample: peripheral blood, taken roughly 21 weeks after starting pembrolizumab. The receptor set was obtained from an adult with mismatch repair-deficient cancer.

The V call is TRBV2, the J call TRBJ1-4, with D perhaps TRBD1 (5 bases). The germline CDR1 and CDR2 sequences are SNHLY and FYNNEI. The V gene lost 7 bases and the J gene lost 0 bases, with 9 bases spanning the gap. The CDR3 is 14 residues long. This CDR3 is CASNQGATNEKLFF. For the CDR3, the DNA is TGTGCCAGCAACCAGGGTGCAACTAATGAAAAACTGTTTTTT.

V gene TRBV7-8 combines with J gene TRBJ2-7; 10 bases are shared with TRBD2. This CDR3 region has 16 residues. The germline gives CDR1 SGHVS, CDR2 FQNEAQ. Trimming at V came to 3 bases and at J to 6 bases, leaving 11 bases not matched to a gene. CDR3 sequence reads: CASSFEGLAGVSEQYF. In DNA form, the CDR3 reads TGTGCCAGCAGCTTCGAGGGGCTAGCGGGAGTGAGCGAGCAGTACTTC.

V is TRBV7-2 and J is TRBJ1-5; perhaps TRBD1 as D (5 bases). Germline V gene lookup returns CDR1 SGHTA and CDR2 FQGNSA. The CDR3 loop spans 16 amino acids. V lost 2 bases and J lost 6, with 17 bases in between. This CDR3 reads CASSLSQGGVSQPQHF. CDR3 DNA: TGTGCCAGCAGCTTATCTCAAGGAGGGGTTAGTCAGCCCCAGCATTTT.

This rearrangement joins TRBV14 to TRBJ2-7, with no clear D. The V end lost 2 bases, the J end lost 4 bases, and 15 bases lay between the germline ends. CDR1 SGHDN and CDR2 FVKESK come from the germline V gene. This CDR3 has 15 residues. CDR3 coding DNA: TGTGCCAGCAGCCAAATTAGGGCTGTTTGGTACGAGCAGTACTTC. Protein sequence: CASSQIRAVWYEQYF.

The chain links TRBV2 to TRBJ1-5; 7 nucleotides line up with TRBD1. CDR1 is SNHLY and CDR2 is FYNNEI in the germline V gene. The CDR3 covers 15 residues. The V gene end was trimmed by 4 bases and the J gene end by 0 bases; junction bases not matched to a gene: 3. CDR3 in amino acids: CASSVGQVSNQPQHF. In DNA, the CDR3 is TGTGCCAGCAGTGTTGGACAGGTTAGCAATCAGCCCCAGCATTTT.

This chain links TRBV6-1 with TRBJ1-1; TRBD1 matches 9 bases. From germline, CDR1 is MNHNS and CDR2 SASEGT. CDR3 length: 15 amino acids. V trimming: 5 bases; J trimming: 1 base; junction bases outside the gene matches: 5. The CDR3 sequence is CASSRTGATNTEAFF. DNA of the CDR3: TGTGCCAGCAGTCGGACAGGGGCGACGAACACTGAAGCTTTCTTT.

The chain carries TRBV7-9 and TRBJ2-2; the match to TRBD2 covers 12 bases. This CDR3 spans 17 amino acids. V gave up 4 bases and J gave up 0 bases; unmatched junction bases: 3. Germline V gives CDR1 SEHNR, CDR2 FQNEAQ (reference sequence). CDR3 DNA: TGTGCCAGCAGCTCTAGACTAGCGGGAGCGAACACCGGGGAGCTGTTTTTT. Amino acids: CASSSRLAGANTGELFF.

The V gene is TRBV7-3, the J gene TRBJ2-1; 11 positions agree with TRBD1. The length of the CDR3 is 14 residues. Per germline, CDR1 SGHTA and CDR2 FQGTGA. The V and J ends lost 4 bases and 6 bases, in that order; junction bases with no gene match: 2. The CDR3 protein is CASSSGQGGNEQFF. The CDR3 DNA is TGTGCCAGCAGCTCGGGACAGGGGGGCAATGAGCAGTTCTTC.

A single count supports this clone. The sample holds other DNA sequences that translate to the same CDR3. The chain has TRBV14 and TRBJ1-2; D not certain. The CDR3 spans 13 residues. Germline lookup yields CDR1 SGHDN and CDR2 FVKESK. Deletions cut 1 base from V and 3 bases from J, with 6 bases between. The DNA for the CDR3 is TGTGCCAGCAGCCAAGGGGCGGACTATGGCTACACCTTC. Translating it yields CASSQGADYGYTF.

V is TRBV5-1 and J is TRBJ2-3; TRBD2 aligns across 7 bases. CDR1 is SGHRS, CDR2 YFSETQ, per germline. The CDR3 is 16 residues long. The V segment lost 0 bases and the J segment 0 bases; nucleotides outside the gene matches: 4. The CDR3 DNA is TGCGCCAGCAGCTTGGCGACTAGCAGGAGCACAGATACGCAGTATTTT. This sequence encodes CASSLATSRSTDTQYF.

The gene calls are TRBV12-5 and TRBJ1-1, with D maybe TRBD1 (5 bases). Germline V lookup: CDR1 LGHNT, CDR2 FRNRAP. The CDR3 sequence is 15 residues long. V was cut by 1 base and J by 5 bases, with 14 bases left in between. In DNA, the CDR3 is TGTGCTAGTGGTTTGGACAAGGGGATGGGGACTGAAGCTTTCTTT. Amino acids: CASGLDKGMGTEAFF. Looking up the rest from reference TRBV12-5 and TRBJ1-1 gives the full variable domain: DARVTQTPRHKVTEMGQEVTMRCQPILGHNTVFWYRQTMMQGLELLAYFRNRAPLDDSGMPKDRFSAEMPDATLATLKIQPSEPRDSAVYFCASGLDKGMGTEAFFGQGTRLTVV.

As concerns this clone: Relative to the germline gene, one junction end is altered; a read error may explain this. The gene calls are TRBV28 and TRBJ2-3; D remains ambiguous. This CDR3 is 11 amino acids long. CDR1 is MDHEN and CDR2 is SYDVKM in the germline V gene. Here the CDR3 DNA reads TGTGCCAGCACCAGTGATCGGACCCTTCATTTT. Translated, it gives CASTSDRTLHF.

V is TRBV4-1 and J is TRBJ2-1; the match to TRBD2 covers 13 bases. There are 15 residues in the CDR3. Trimming removed 4 bases from V and 7 bases from J; junction bases left unmatched: 4. The germline CDR1 and CDR2 sequences are MGHRA and YSYEKL. The CDR3: CASSRTSGSMNEQFF. DNA for the CDR3: TGCGCCAGCAGCCGGACTAGCGGGAGTATGAATGAGCAGTTCTTC.

The chain is built from TRBV7-2 and TRBJ1-2; possibly TRBD1 for D (5 bases). Trimming stripped 1 base from V and 5 bases from J, with 8 bases between. This CDR3 contains 13 residues. Germline V gives CDR1 SGHTA, CDR2 FQGNSA. DNA of the CDR3: TGTGCCAGCAGCTTAGACAGGCTATATGGCTACACCTTC. Amino acid sequence: CASSLDRLYGYTF.

The chain uses TRBV10-2 and TRBJ2-1; D remains unclear. Germline V gives CDR1 WSHSY, CDR2 SAAADI. V was pared by 7 bases and J by 5 bases, with 15 bases between. The CDR3 consists of 14 residues. This CDR3 is CASTQSELNNEQFF. CDR3 DNA: TGCGCCAGCACGCAGAGCGAGTTAAACAATGAGCAGTTCTTC.

Judged by abundance, this clone is medium-sized. The V gene is TRBV5-4, the J gene TRBJ2-7; possibly TRBD2 for D (5 bases). The length of the CDR3 is 15 residues. Germline assignment: CDR1 SGHNT and CDR2 YYREEE (reference sequence). The V gene lost 4 bases and the J gene lost 2 bases, with 16 bases spanning the gap. The CDR3 loop is CASSKDRGIPYEQYF. DNA for the CDR3: TGTGCCAGCAGCAAAGATCGGGGAATTCCCTACGAGCAGTACTTC.

This sequence joins TRBV7-3 and TRBJ2-4, with TRBD2 matching 13 bases. The CDR3 covers 17 residues. V lost 5 bases and J lost 5; bases outside the gene matches: 9. In germline, CDR1 is SGHTA, CDR2 FQGTGA. CDR3 DNA: TGTGCCAGCAGCCCACTAGCGGGAGGGCCCTCAGAAAACATTCAGTACTTC. This gives the protein CASSPLAGGPSENIQYF.

The chain carries TRBV18 and TRBJ2-1, with a possible D match to TRBD1 (5 bases). The germline CDR1 and CDR2 sequences are KGHSH and LQKENI. The CDR3 consists of 14 residues. V lost 2 bases, J lost 4 bases, and 9 bases lay in between. The CDR3 bases are TGTGCCAGCTCACCAGGGGCAACATACAATGAGCAGTTCTTC. Protein sequence: CASSPGATYNEQFF.

V is TRBV19 and J is TRBJ1-5, with 10 bases aligning to TRBD1. With 5 bases clipped from V and 5 bases from J, the junction kept 9 bases outside the gene matches. The CDR3 consists of 16 residues. Germline V gene sequence: CDR1 LNHDA, CDR2 SQIVND (reference sequence). CDR3 protein: CASSPRDRGGHQPQHF. In nucleotides, the CDR3 is TGTGCCAGTAGTCCGAGGGACAGGGGAGGGCATCAGCCCCAGCATTTT.

The rearrangement joins TRBV5-1 to TRBJ2-2, with D unresolved. Germline V gene data show CDR1 as SGHRS and CDR2 as YFSETQ. V was clipped by 3 bases and J by 0 bases, with 9 bases between them. The CDR3 spans 15 residues. The CDR3: CASSSSRPNTGELFF. CDR3 DNA: TGCGCCAGCAGCTCTTCCCGTCCGAACACCGGGGAGCTGTTTTTT.

This clone was recorded a few times. V is TRBV27 and J is TRBJ1-2; D is perhaps TRBD1 (6 bases). The V gene lost 3 bases and the J gene lost 0 bases, with 20 bases spanning the gap. The germline gives CDR1 MNHEY, CDR2 SMNVEV (reference sequence). CDR3 size: 18 residues. CDR3 protein: CASSFKGGPVEANYGYTF. Here the CDR3 DNA reads TGTGCCAGCAGTTTTAAGGGGGGTCCAGTGGAAGCTAACTATGGCTACACCTTC.